The 29 T cell receptor beta chains listed next were all sequenced from one sample in a study of T cell repertoires in cytomegalovirus infection (dated by TCRdb to between 2018 and 2020). The listed sequencing device is Illumina HiSeq 1500. TCRdb ran its own pipeline on the public reads, namely fastp trimming at Q25 and MiXCR clone calling, and kept in-frame beta chains. All rows with the same CDR3 protein become a single entry with the most common DNA and genes. The sample table records some 240,000 distinct CDR3 sequences; about 15% of these occur just once. The top ten clonotypes cover less than 50% of the sample. Sequencing was performed on CD8+ T cells from PBMCs. The receptors derive from a human donor in good health (CMV status not recorded). Some clones in this sample may be carry-over from other donors' samples.

This clonotype was detected many times. The chain has TRBV6-1 and TRBJ1-5, with D perhaps matching TRBD1 (6 bases). Looked up from germline, CDR1 is MNHNS and CDR2 is SASEGT. This CDR3 spans 15 amino acids. V lost 5 bases and J 0 bases, leaving 11 bases between the germline ends. CDR3 region: CASSQDSYSNQPQHF. CDR3 DNA: TGTGCCAGCAGTCAGGACAGTTATAGCAATCAGCCCCAGCATTTT.

This clonotype appeared many times. The V and J genes are TRBV12-3 or TRBV12-4 and TRBJ1-2, with D uncertain. This CDR3 has 14 amino acids. Trimming pared 6 bases from V and 0 bases from J, leaving 11 bases between. CDR3 residues: CASREDHSNYGYTF. The CDR3 DNA reads as TGTGCCAGCAGAGAGGACCACTCTAACTATGGCTACACCTTC.

The J gene is TRBJ2-1, the V gene TRBV4-1, with D maybe TRBD2 (6 bases). This CDR3 region has 15 residues. CDR1 and CDR2 (germline): MGHRA, YSYEKL. V lost 0 bases and J 14 bases, leaving 20 bases between the germline ends. The CDR3: CASSQDGAGPRGEFF. CDR3 in DNA: TGCGCCAGCAGCCAAGATGGAGCCGGACCTCGCGGGGAGTTCTTC.

The gene calls are TRBV20-1 and TRBJ1-5; 8 bases map to TRBD1. The length of the CDR3 is 15 residues. Per the germline V gene, CDR1 is DFQATT and CDR2 is SNEGSKA (reference sequence). The trim removed 1 base at V and 0 bases at J, leaving 2 bases unmatched. The CDR3 DNA is TGCAGTGCTAGAGGGGACAGGAATAGCAATCAGCCCCAGCATTTT. Its protein product is CSARGDRNSNQPQHF.

This clonotype has a handful of counts. The chain is built from TRBV5-4 and TRBJ2-1; D may match TRBD1 or TRBD2 (5 bases each). The germline gives CDR1 SGHNT, CDR2 YYREEE (reference sequence). The CDR3 has 16 amino acids. Trimming shortened V by 4 bases and J by 0 bases, and 14 bases separated the two germline ends. The CDR3 sequence: CASSEPGRHSYNEQFF. The DNA for the CDR3 is TGTGCCAGCAGCGAACCGGGACGGCACTCCTACAATGAGCAGTTCTTC.

This clonotype was found a few times. The chain combines TRBV6-5 with TRBJ1-6, with a possible D match to TRBD1 (6 bases). Trimming cost V 5 bases and J 6 bases, with 11 bases left between them. The CDR3 extends over 14 amino acids. CDR1 MNHEY and CDR2 SVGAGI come from the germline V gene. The CDR3 nucleotides are TGTGCCAGCAGTAAAGGACAGATTAATTCACCCCTCCACTTT. Translating gives CASSKGQINSPLHF.

The V and J genes are TRBV14 and TRBJ2-3, with 7 nucleotides matching TRBD2. Germline V gene sequence: CDR1 SGHDN, CDR2 FVKESK. The CDR3 extends over 16 amino acids. J gave up 4 bases and V 4 bases, and 11 bases lay outside the gene matches. CDR3 sequence: CASSRGEAGLSDTQYF. CDR3 DNA sequence: TGTGCCAGCAGCCGCGGGGAAGCGGGGTTGTCAGATACGCAGTATTTT.

The chain employs TRBV27 and TRBJ2-7, with 8 bases lining up with TRBD2. From germline, CDR1 is MNHEY and CDR2 SMNVEV (reference sequence). After removal of 3 bases from V and 1 base from J, the junction contained 5 bases not matched to a gene. This CDR3 has 15 residues. Here the CDR3 reads CASSFAGGNSYEQYF. CDR3 in DNA: TGTGCCAGCAGTTTTGCGGGGGGTAATTCCTACGAGCAGTACTTC.

Only one count was recorded for this clonotype. V gene TRBV6-5 combines with J gene TRBJ2-7; unclear D gene. Germline V gives CDR1 MNHEY, CDR2 SVGAGI. V was trimmed by 0 bases and J by 0 bases, leaving 12 bases between them. This CDR3 contains 16 residues. CDR3 DNA: TGTGCCAGCAGTTACTCGCTAGACACTGACTCCTACGAGCAGTACTTC. Translation gives CASSYSLDTDSYEQYF.

This clonotype was seen a few times. The chain carries TRBV6-5 and TRBJ2-5, with TRBD1 matching over 8 bases. The CDR3 sequence is 14 residues long. The junction had 5 bases not matched to a gene; V was cut back by 7 bases and J by 1 base. CDR1 and CDR2 (germline): MNHEY, SVGAGI. The CDR3 reads CASNTQGGQETQYF. In DNA, the CDR3 is TGTGCCAGCAATACACAGGGGGGCCAAGAGACCCAGTACTTC.

This clonotype was observed at least ten times. The chain recombines TRBV4-1 with TRBJ2-3; possibly TRBD1 for D (6 bases). Germline V gene lookup returns CDR1 MGHRA and CDR2 YSYEKL. Trimming shortened V by 1 base and J by 4 bases, and 9 bases separated the two germline ends. CDR3 length: 14 amino acids. This chain's CDR3 is CASSQVGTSDTQYF. CDR3 nucleotides: TGCGCCAGCAGCCAAGTCGGGACATCAGATACGCAGTATTTT.

This clonotype was counted ten times or more. This chain links TRBV5-6 with TRBJ2-1; 9 bases are shared with TRBD1. Germline CDR1 and CDR2: SGHDT and YYEEEE. V gave up 3 bases and J gave up 0 bases; unmatched junction bases: 7. CDR3 length equals 17 residues. The CDR3 protein is CASSSLLTGGSYNEQFF. CDR3 nucleotide sequence: TGTGCCAGCAGCTCCCTATTGACAGGGGGCTCCTACAATGAGCAGTTCTTC.

Comments on this clonotype: The final CDR3 position lacks the conserved phenylalanine or tryptophan, pointing to a likely read error. The chain couples TRBV5-1 to TRBJ2-7, with a possible D match to TRBD1 (6 bases). This CDR3 is built from 13 residues. Germline assignment: CDR1 SGHRS and CDR2 YFSETQ. Trimming took off 4 bases at V and 3 bases at J, with 11 bases between the two ends. CDR3 DNA sequence: TGCGCCAGCAGCCTCCGGACAGACTACGAGCAGTACTTA. It is translated as CASSLRTDYEQYL.

This clonotype was found a few times. The rearrangement links TRBV2 to TRBJ2-1; D gene unclear. This CDR3 has 14 amino acids. V shed 3 bases and J shed 5 bases, with 11 bases lying between them. The germline gives CDR1 SNHLY, CDR2 FYNNEI. In DNA, the CDR3 is TGTGCCAGCAGTGATCACGGACCGAACAATGAGCAGTTCTTC. This codes for CASSDHGPNNEQFF.

The chain is built from TRBV4-1 and TRBJ2-7, with 7 bases aligning to TRBD1. This CDR3 is 15 amino acids long. Germline CDR1 reads MGHRA; CDR2 reads YSYEKL. The trim removed 4 bases at V and 5 bases at J, leaving 11 bases unmatched. The CDR3 here is CASSRLDRATDEQYF. The CDR3 nucleotides read TGCGCCAGCAGCCGCCTCGACAGGGCAACAGACGAGCAGTACTTC.

The chain employs TRBV7-9 and TRBJ2-1, with D maybe TRBD1 (5 bases). CDR3 length: 12 residues. Trimming stripped 1 base from V and 10 bases from J, with 8 bases between. Germline values: CDR1 SEHNR, CDR2 FQNEAQ (reference sequence). The CDR3 spells CASSLDNREQFF. CDR3 sequence (DNA): TGTGCCAGCAGCTTAGATAACAGGGAGCAGTTCTTC.

This rearrangement joins TRBV6-5 to TRBJ1-2; 10 nucleotides agree with TRBD1. J was trimmed by 7 bases and V by 0 bases; bases with no gene match: 11. From germline, CDR1 is MNHEY and CDR2 SVGAGI. The CDR3 has 17 residues. CDR3 sequence (DNA): TGTGCCAGCAGTTACTCGATAATGGGACAGGGGATTGGTGGCTACACCTTC. It codes for CASSYSIMGQGIGGYTF.

V and J are TRBV12-3 or TRBV12-4 and TRBJ2-7; no clear D. The CDR3 totals 13 residues. Trimming left V 6 bases short and J 2 bases short, with 11 bases between. CDR3 amino acids: CASSFPSTYEQYF. For the CDR3, the DNA is TGTGCCAGCAGCTTCCCCAGCACCTACGAGCAGTACTTC.

The chain uses TRBV24-1 and TRBJ2-7; 9 bases map to TRBD1. This CDR3 has 15 residues. Germline CDR1 and CDR2: KGHDR and SFDVKD. V shed 9 bases, J shed 4 bases, and the junction held 12 bases outside the gene matches. For the CDR3, the DNA is TGTGCCACCGGCCCCCAAGGACAGGGGAATTACGAGCAGTACTTC. Protein sequence: CATGPQGQGNYEQYF.

The sample holds a few counts of this clonotype. J is TRBJ2-3 and V is TRBV9; 7 bases map to TRBD2. Germline loops: CDR1 SGDLS, CDR2 YYNGEE. The CDR3 sequence is 16 residues long. The J segment lost 4 bases and the V segment lost 1 base, leaving 9 bases of the junction unmatched. CDR3 in amino acids: CASSVRSGAGPDTQYF. CDR3 nucleotide sequence: TGTGCCAGCAGCGTACGGAGCGGGGCCGGCCCAGATACGCAGTATTTT.

The rearrangement links TRBV6-5 to TRBJ2-5; the D call may be TRBD1 or TRBD2 (7 bases each). Germline values: CDR1 MNHEY, CDR2 SVGAGI. The CDR3 runs 15 residues. V lost 7 bases to trimming and J lost 2 bases, with 17 bases between them. CDR3 coding DNA: TGTGCCAGCACTCAGGGGGGGGGGCCACAAGAGACCCAGTACTTC. Translation: CASTQGGGPQETQYF.

This clonotype was picked up many times. The chain has TRBV7-2 and TRBJ1-6; D is ambiguous. The V gene lost 1 base and the J gene lost 1 base, with 5 bases spanning the gap. Per the germline V gene, CDR1 is SGHTA and CDR2 is FQGNSA. This CDR3 has 15 residues. The CDR3 spells CASSLGWSYNSPLHF. In DNA, the CDR3 is TGTGCCAGCAGCTTAGGATGGTCCTATAATTCACCCCTCCACTTT.

This chain joins TRBV7-3 and TRBJ2-7; 12 bases fit TRBD2. The CDR3 is 18 residues long. The J segment lost 3 bases and the V segment lost 5 bases, leaving 14 bases of the junction unmatched. The germline V gene has CDR1 SGHTA and CDR2 FQGTGA. CDR3 residues: CASSPSPRLAGELYEQYF. CDR3 DNA: TGTGCCAGCAGCCCATCACCCCGACTAGCGGGGGAGCTCTACGAGCAGTACTTC.

The chain joins TRBV29-1 to TRBJ1-1; perhaps TRBD1 as D (5 bases). Germline loops: CDR1 SQVTM, CDR2 ANQGSEA. The germline V and J ends were trimmed by 8 bases and 0 bases, with 16 bases remaining between them. This CDR3 has 14 amino acids. The CDR3 reads CSFQQEGLNTEAFF. The CDR3 region has the DNA TGCAGCTTTCAGCAGGAGGGACTGAACACTGAAGCTTTCTTT.

Only a few counts were recorded for this clonotype. The J gene is TRBJ2-1, the V gene TRBV27; possible D gene TRBD1, 6 bases. In germline, CDR1 is MNHEY, CDR2 SMNVEV (reference sequence). This CDR3 spans 14 amino acids. V was pared by 6 bases and J by 10 bases, with 19 bases between. DNA of the CDR3: TGTGCCAGCAGCCCGGGACAAAGAATCGGGGAGCAGTTCTTC. Translated: CASSPGQRIGEQFF.

The chain employs TRBV20-1 and TRBJ1-2; D is ambiguous. CDR3 length: 16 residues. Between the trimmed V and J ends, which lost 1 base and 8 bases, there was a span of 23 bases. Germline CDR1 DFQATT, CDR2 SNEGSKA (reference sequence). This chain's CDR3 is CSARAETESLGHGYTF. For the CDR3, the DNA is TGCAGTGCTAGAGCTGAGACGGAAAGCCTCGGGCACGGCTACACCTTC.

This clonotype was counted at least ten times. This chain connects TRBV7-2 to TRBJ1-1; D unclear. This CDR3 is built from 13 residues. Germline CDR1 and CDR2: SGHTA and FQGNSA. V dropped 1 base and J dropped 6 bases, with 9 bases sitting between them. CDR3 loop: CASSLGIHSEAFF. The CDR3 DNA follows: TGTGCCAGCAGCTTAGGGATACACTCTGAAGCTTTCTTT. The whole variable domain, filled in from reference TRBV7-2 and TRBJ1-1, reads GAGVSQSPSNKVTEKGKDVELRCDPISGHTALYWYRQSLGQGLEFLIYFQGNSAPDKSGLPSDRFSAERTGGSVSTLTIQRTQQEDSAVYLCASSLGIHSEAFFGQGTRLTVV.

The genes are TRBV15 and TRBJ2-3, with 13 bases identical to TRBD2. The V segment lost 5 bases and the J segment 2 bases; nucleotides outside the gene matches: 1. Germline V gene sequence: CDR1 LNHNV, CDR2 YYDKDF (reference sequence). This CDR3 spans 15 amino acids. The CDR3 sequence: CATSGTSGDTDTQYF. The CDR3 DNA sequence: TGTGCCACCAGCGGGACTAGCGGGGACACAGATACGCAGTATTTT.

This clonotype was picked up a small number of times. V is TRBV20-1 and J is TRBJ2-7; TRBD2 matches 9 bases. The CDR3 extends over 17 amino acids. V lost 0 bases to trimming and J lost 6 bases; unmatched junction nucleotides: 15. Germline CDR1 DFQATT, CDR2 SNEGSKA (reference sequence). The CDR3 DNA sequence: TGCAGTGCTAGAGATCGTAGACTAGCGGCGAATCCCTCCGAGCAGTACTTC. Its protein is CSARDRRLAANPSEQYF.